This T cell receptor beta chain is drawn from a study of blood T cell repertoires in COVID-19. Whole-study context: PBMCs, B-cell-depleted T cells, or T cells were the source of the cDNA or gDNA that made up the material.

Source study methods: Amplifying reference gene primers gave estimates of nucleated cell counts. The repertoire was sequenced with immunoSEQ multiplex PCR; TCRdb's copy has only in-frame clones and lacks some. V and J calls plus clone size are reproduced from that table; the DNA served to infer D and trimming. The sample carries a few hundred thousand clones, about 87% recorded once. V gave up 8 bases and J gave up 4 bases; unmatched junction bases: 9. Germline V CDR1 and CDR2: MDHEN, SYDVKM. The CDR3 is 15 amino acids. The V call is TRBV28, the J call TRBJ2-5, with 11 positions matching TRBD2. The source of this sequence is a human donor in a cohort sampled during active COVID-19. The sequenced sample consisted of peripheral blood. The CDR3 loop reads CASLPRLAGGETQYF. Here the CDR3 DNA reads TGTGCCAGCCTACCCCGGCTAGCGGGAGGAGAGACCCAGTACTTC.